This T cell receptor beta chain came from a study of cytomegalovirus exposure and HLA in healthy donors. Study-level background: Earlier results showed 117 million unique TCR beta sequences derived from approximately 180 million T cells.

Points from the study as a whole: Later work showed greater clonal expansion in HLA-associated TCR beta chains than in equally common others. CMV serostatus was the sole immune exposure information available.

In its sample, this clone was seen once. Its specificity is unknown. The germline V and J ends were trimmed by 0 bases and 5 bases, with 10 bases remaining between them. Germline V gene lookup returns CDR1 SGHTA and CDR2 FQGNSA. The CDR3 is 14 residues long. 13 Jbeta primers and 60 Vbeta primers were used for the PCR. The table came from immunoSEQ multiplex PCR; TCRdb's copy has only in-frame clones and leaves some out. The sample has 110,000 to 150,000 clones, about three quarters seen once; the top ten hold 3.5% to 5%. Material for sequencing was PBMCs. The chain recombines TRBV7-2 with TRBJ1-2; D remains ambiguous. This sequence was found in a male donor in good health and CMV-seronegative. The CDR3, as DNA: TGTGCCAGCAGCTTAGCTGAGGCACGATATGGCTACACCTTC. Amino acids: CASSLAEARYGYTF.